This T cell receptor (beta chain) originates from a study of T cells in localized non-small cell lung cancer. Study-wide findings and caveats: Adjacent lung tissue had a median approximately 61 of the top 100 clones found in the tumor. Heterogeneity stays possible, as sequencing covered only one tumor region. The study found T cell clonality highest in uninvolved adjacent lung, above tumor.

Germline-derived CDR1 and CDR2 are LNHDA and SQIVND (reference sequence). The CDR3 is made up of 14 amino acids. Germline trimming cut 4 bases from V and 5 bases from J; bases unmatched to any gene: 2. This clone was seen only once. Its antigen is unidentified. Sequencing used immunoSEQ multiplex PCR; TCRdb keeps in-frame clones, though not all of them. The repertoire holds over 1,000 clones, approximately 37% seen once, with over 9% in the top ten. This receptor was obtained from a male donor older than 55 with stage II squamous cell lung carcinoma. The chain links TRBV19 to TRBJ1-1; 12 bases are shared with TRBD1. Specimen: lung tumor tissue, collected before any cancer treatment. The CDR3 nucleotides read TGTGCCAGTAGTAGGGACAGGGGGCTTACTGAAGCTTTCTTT. Amino acids: CASSRDRGLTEAFF.